One and the same sample provided the 2 T cell receptor beta chains below, sequenced in a study of blood T cell repertoires in COVID-19. TCRdb's copy holds only in-frame clones and misses some; the assay was immunoSEQ multiplex PCR. Here the sample spans about 200,000 clones, almost 85% being singletons. Sequenced material: peripheral blood. The receptors originated from a woman aged 40-49 years with acute or convalescent COVID-19.

J is TRBJ1-2 and V is TRBV6-1; TRBD1 matches 8 bases. The CDR3 has 14 amino acids. With V trimmed by 1 base and J by 6 bases, 4 bases remained unmatched. In germline, CDR1 is MNHNS, CDR2 SASEGT. CDR3 sequence: CASSEVQDRDGYTF. For the CDR3, the DNA is TGTGCCAGCAGTGAAGTTCAGGACAGGGATGGCTACACCTTC.

This clone occurred a few times. The chain carries TRBV29-1 and TRBJ1-1; tentatively, D is TRBD1 (6 bases). Germline loops: CDR1 SQVTM, CDR2 ANQGSEA. With 4 bases removed from V and 4 bases from J, the gap between germline ends came to 10 bases. The CDR3 loop spans 12 amino acids. The CDR3 is CSVVRGATEAFF. The CDR3 coding sequence is TGCAGCGTTGTCAGGGGAGCCACTGAAGCTTTCTTT.